A single sample is the source of the 3 T cell receptor beta chains below, sequenced in a study of T cell responses to AZD1222 COVID-19 vaccine. Measured with immunoSEQ multiplex PCR; TCRdb has only the in-frame clones, and not every one. This sample carries about 110,000 clones, 90% to 95% of them seen once, and the ten largest clones take less than 2.5%. The input for sequencing was peripheral blood, taken on day 0 of AZD1222 vaccination. These receptors all stem from an adult in good health.

This chain joins TRBV5-6 and TRBJ2-7; D is perhaps TRBD2 (5 bases). There are 13 residues in the CDR3. The germline V and J ends were trimmed by 0 bases and 6 bases, with 10 bases remaining between them. Germline V gene lookup returns CDR1 SGHDT and CDR2 YYEEEE. CDR3 residues: CASSLAPSSEQYF. The CDR3 bases are TGTGCCAGCAGCTTGGCCCCTAGCTCCGAGCAGTACTTC.

The chain joins TRBV4-3 to TRBJ2-4, with 7 positions matching TRBD2. J lost 4 bases, V lost 0 bases, and 6 bases had no gene match. Germline values: CDR1 LGHNA, CDR2 YSLEER. The CDR3 contains 16 residues. CDR3 sequence: CASSQEWGGVKNIQYF. CDR3 in DNA: TGCGCCAGCAGCCAAGAGTGGGGGGGAGTGAAAAACATTCAGTACTTC.

The chain recombines TRBV2 with TRBJ1-2; tentative D call: TRBD1 (5 bases). The V gene lost 7 bases and the J gene lost 4 bases, with 19 bases spanning the gap. There are 15 residues in the CDR3. Looked up from germline, CDR1 is SNHLY and CDR2 is FYNNEI. Written as DNA, the CDR3 is TGTGCCAGCAAATTAGTCAGGGACGGCATCTATGGCTACACCTTC. It yields the protein CASKLVRDGIYGYTF.